A single TCR beta chain is shown here with its context. Germline CDR1 is SGHDN and CDR2 is FVKESK. The CDR3 covers 11 residues. Between the trimmed V and J ends, which lost 1 base and 12 bases, there was a span of 8 bases. These data are taken from a study of control samples from healthy donors and cancer patients. Data came from immunoSEQ multiplex PCR; TCRdb stores just in-frame clones and leaves some out. The sample has around 100,000 clones; almost 90% are singletons. This TCR came from a young man in good health. Input material: blood. V and J are TRBV14 and TRBJ2-3; unclear D gene. The CDR3 here is CASSQGPSQYF. As DNA, the CDR3 is TGTGCCAGCAGCCAAGGGCCTTCTCAGTATTTT.